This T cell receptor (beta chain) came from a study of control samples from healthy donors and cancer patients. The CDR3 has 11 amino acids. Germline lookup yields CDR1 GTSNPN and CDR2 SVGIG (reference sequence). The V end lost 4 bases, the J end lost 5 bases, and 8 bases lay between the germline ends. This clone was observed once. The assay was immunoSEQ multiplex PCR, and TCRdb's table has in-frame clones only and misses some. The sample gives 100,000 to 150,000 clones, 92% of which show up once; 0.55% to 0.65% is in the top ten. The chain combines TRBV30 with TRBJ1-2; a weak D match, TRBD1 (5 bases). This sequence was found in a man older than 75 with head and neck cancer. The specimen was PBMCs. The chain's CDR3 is CAWTTAYGYTF. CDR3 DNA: TGTGCCTGGACGACAGCGTATGGCTACACCTTC.